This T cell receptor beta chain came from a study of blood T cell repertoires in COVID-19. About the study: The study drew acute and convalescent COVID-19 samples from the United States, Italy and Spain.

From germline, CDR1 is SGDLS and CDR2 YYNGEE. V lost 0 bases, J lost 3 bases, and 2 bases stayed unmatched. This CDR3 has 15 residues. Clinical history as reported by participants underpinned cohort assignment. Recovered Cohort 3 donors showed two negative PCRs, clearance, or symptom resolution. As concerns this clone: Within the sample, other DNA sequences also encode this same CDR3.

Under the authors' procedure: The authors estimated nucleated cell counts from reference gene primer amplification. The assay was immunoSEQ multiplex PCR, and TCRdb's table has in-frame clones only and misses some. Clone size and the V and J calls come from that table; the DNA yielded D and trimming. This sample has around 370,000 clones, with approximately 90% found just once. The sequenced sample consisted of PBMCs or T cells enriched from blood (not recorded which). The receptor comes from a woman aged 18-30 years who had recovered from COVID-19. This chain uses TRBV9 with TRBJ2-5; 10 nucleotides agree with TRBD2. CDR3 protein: CASSVGLAGEETQYF. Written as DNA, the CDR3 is TGTGCCAGCAGCGTAGGCCTAGCGGGGGAAGAGACCCAGTACTTC.